This TCR beta chain was documented in a study of response to subunit inactivated influenza vaccine. General study points: The study's authors posited that every seasonal influenza vaccination enlists few new T cells.

The CDR3 is made up of 15 amino acids. Germline assignment: CDR1 MNHEY and CDR2 SVGEGT. V dropped 6 bases and J dropped 5; count of bases not matched to a gene: 9. TCRdb fed the RT-PCR reads into MiXCR, producing one record per CDR3 protein. The sample lists 550,000 to 800,000 distinct CDR3 sequences; 11% to 15% were seen once. About this clonotype itself: Its antigen remains unknown.

The origin of this receptor is a man in his fifties or sixties who received an inactivated influenza vaccine. This chain links TRBV6-2 or TRBV6-3 with TRBJ2-1; TRBD2 agrees at 8 bases. Sequenced here: PBMCs from blood, sampled around two weeks before vaccination. CDR3 sequence reads: CASSHPSGLNNEQFF. As DNA, the CDR3 is TGTGCCAGCAGCCACCCTAGCGGGCTTAACAATGAGCAGTTCTTC.